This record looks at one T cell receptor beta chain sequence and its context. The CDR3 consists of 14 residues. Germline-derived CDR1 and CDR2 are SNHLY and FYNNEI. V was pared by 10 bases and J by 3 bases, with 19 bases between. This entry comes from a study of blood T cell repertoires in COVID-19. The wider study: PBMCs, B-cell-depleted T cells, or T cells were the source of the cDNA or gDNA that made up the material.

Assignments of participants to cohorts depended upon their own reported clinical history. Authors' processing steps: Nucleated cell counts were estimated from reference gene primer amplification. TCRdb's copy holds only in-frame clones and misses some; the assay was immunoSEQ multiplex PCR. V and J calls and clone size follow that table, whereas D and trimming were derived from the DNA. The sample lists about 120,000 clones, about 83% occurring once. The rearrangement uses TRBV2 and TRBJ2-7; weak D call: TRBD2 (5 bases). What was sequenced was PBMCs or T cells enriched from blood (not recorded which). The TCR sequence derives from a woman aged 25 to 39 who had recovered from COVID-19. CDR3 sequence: CATLQDLLSYEQYF. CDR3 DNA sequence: TGTGCCACCCTCCAGGACTTACTAAGCTACGAGCAGTACTTC.